The 27 T cell receptor beta chains listed next were all sequenced from one sample in a study of cytomegalovirus exposure and HLA in healthy donors (dated by TCRdb to 2016 to 2017). Receptors were amplified or captured by the immunoSEQ multiplex PCR assay. A mixture of 60 forward primers for TCR Vbeta segments and 13 reverse primers for TCR Jbeta segments was used in the multiplex PCR. The immuneACCESS repertoire file appears here via TCRdb, limited to in-frame rearrangements. These files lack a portion of the clones; in checked studies, under half of the deficit traces to unresolved V genes, and the cause of the others is not known. This sample's records show around 44,000 clones. About 6% of the sample rests with the top ten. The sequencing sample was made of PBMCs. These receptors came from a male donor in good health and CMV-seropositive.

The chain carries TRBV21-1 and TRBJ2-7; the listed D gene, TRBD1, was not tested against the DNA. TRBV21-1 is an annotated pseudogene. CDR3 size: 16 residues. The CDR3 DNA reads as TGTGCCAGCAGCAAAGTCCCAGACAAGAGCTCCTACGAGCAGTACTTC. The encoded protein is CASSKVPDKSSYEQYF.

The V call is TRBV13, the J call TRBJ2-5, with 15 bases aligning to TRBD2. Per the germline V gene, CDR1 is PRHDT and CDR2 is FYEKMQ (reference sequence). V trimming: 5 bases; J trimming: 3 bases; junction bases outside the gene matches: 4. The CDR3 spans 16 residues. The CDR3 sequence is CASSPGLAGGEETQYF. The CDR3 DNA follows: TGTGCCAGCAGCCCCGGACTAGCGGGGGGGGAAGAGACCCAGTACTTC.

V is TRBV4-1 and J is TRBJ1-5, with D perhaps matching TRBD1 (6 bases). Germline V gene sequence: CDR1 MGHRA, CDR2 YSYEKL. V shed 4 bases and J shed 4 bases, with 14 bases lying between them. There are 15 residues in the CDR3. CDR3 coding DNA: TGCGCCAGCAGCCTAACCGGGACAACAAATCAGCCCCAGCATTTT. This sequence encodes CASSLTGTTNQPQHF.

The chain employs TRBV11-2 and TRBJ2-7; 8 bases agree with TRBD1. This CDR3 is built from 16 residues. CDR1 and CDR2 (germline): SGHAT, FQNNGV. The J segment lost 7 bases and the V segment lost 4 bases, leaving 15 bases of the junction unmatched. The CDR3 is CASSSGPGTGVGEQYF. The CDR3 DNA reads as TGTGCCAGCAGCTCAGGGCCCGGGACAGGAGTGGGAGAGCAGTACTTC.

The CDR3 DNA reads as TGCAGCGTTGGGGAGGGTTACCCCAACTATGGCTACACCTTC. Its protein is CSVGEGYPNYGYTF. The chain combines TRBV29-1 with TRBJ1-2, with D uncertain. Germline V gene lookup returns CDR1 SQVTM and CDR2 ANQGSEA. Deletions cut 4 bases from V and 2 bases from J, with 14 bases between. This CDR3 spans 14 amino acids.

The V call is TRBV18, the J call TRBJ2-7; the D gene is possibly TRBD1 (5 bases). The CDR3 contains 13 residues. Trimming shortened V by 3 bases and J by 0 bases, and 6 bases separated the two germline ends. Germline V gene lookup returns CDR1 KGHSH and CDR2 LQKENI. The CDR3 DNA reads as TGTGCCAGCTCACCGGACAACTCCTACGAGCAGTACTTC. This codes for CASSPDNSYEQYF.

The chain joins TRBV6-1 to TRBJ1-4; no firm D call. The V and J ends lost 8 bases and 5 bases respectively, with 18 bases between them. The CDR3 contains 15 residues. Germline V gene data show CDR1 as MNHNS and CDR2 as SASEGT. CDR3 protein: CASGRASRVNEKLFF. The CDR3, as DNA: TGTGCCAGCGGGAGGGCTAGTAGGGTAAATGAAAAACTGTTTTTT.

V and J are TRBV4-1 and TRBJ2-7, with D perhaps TRBD1 (6 bases). The CDR3 has 15 amino acids. V dropped 0 bases and J dropped 4 bases, with 13 bases sitting between them. Germline V CDR1 and CDR2: MGHRA, YSYEKL. In nucleotides, the CDR3 is TGCGCCAGCAGCCAAGATTTTGTCAGGGGTTACGAGCAGTACTTC. It translates to CASSQDFVRGYEQYF.

This clone is medium-sized by frequency. The chain carries TRBV19 and TRBJ2-4; tentative D call: TRBD2 (7 bases). Trimming took 5 bases from V and 4 from J, leaving 18 bases between them. Germline CDR1 is LNHDA and CDR2 is SQIVND (reference sequence). This CDR3 is built from 16 residues. DNA for the CDR3: TGTGCCAGTAGTCCCCGAGGGGGGGTAGGGAAAAACATTCAGTACTTC. As protein: CASSPRGGVGKNIQYF.

The chain uses TRBV27 and TRBJ2-5; possible D gene TRBD2, 6 bases. The J call may be mistaken, given a closer DNA end match to TRBJ2-7. There are 15 residues in the CDR3. Germline V CDR1 and CDR2: MNHEY, SMNVEV (reference sequence). The CDR3 DNA reads as TGTGCCAGCAGTTTGGGGGGAAGGCGGTCCTACGAGCAGTACTTC. Amino acids: CASSLGGRRSYEQYF.

The chain employs TRBV7-9 and TRBJ2-5; 8 bases map to TRBD1. Losses at the gene ends were 8 bases for V and 5 bases for J; bases not matched to a gene: 4. Germline CDR1 is SEHNR and CDR2 is FQNEAQ (reference sequence). The CDR3 covers 12 residues. CDR3 residues: CASQGAWETQYF. The CDR3 region has the DNA TGTGCCAGCCAGGGGGCATGGGAGACCCAGTACTTC.

This chain connects TRBV6-5 to TRBJ2-1; 12 bases fit TRBD2. The CDR3 totals 15 residues. V was pared by 5 bases and J by 6 bases, with 5 bases of the junction left unmatched. Germline CDR1 and CDR2: MNHEY and SVGAGI. The CDR3 protein is CASSRLAGGPNEQFF. The CDR3 bases are TGTGCCAGCAGTCGGCTAGCGGGGGGGCCCAATGAGCAGTTCTTC.

The chain recombines TRBV7-2 with TRBJ1-3; D gene uncertain. V was trimmed by 5 bases and J by 0 bases, leaving 11 bases between them. CDR3 length: 15 amino acids. Per germline, CDR1 SGHTA and CDR2 FQGNSA. CDR3 sequence reads: CASSLDGLSGNTIYF. The CDR3 DNA follows: TGTGCCAGCAGCCTCGACGGACTCTCTGGAAACACCATATATTTT. The variable domain in full, with the rest retrieved from reference TRBV7-2 and TRBJ1-3, is GAGVSQSPSNKVTEKGKDVELRCDPISGHTALYWYRQSLGQGLEFLIYFQGNSAPDKSGLPSDRFSAERTGGSVSTLTIQRTQQEDSAVYLCASSLDGLSGNTIYFGEGSWLTVV.

The chain carries TRBV2 and TRBJ2-7, with 10 bases matching TRBD1. CDR1 is SNHLY, CDR2 FYNNEI, per germline. Trimming took 4 bases from V and 6 from J; bases not matched to a gene: 0. The length of the CDR3 is 12 residues. CDR3 residues: CASSGTGGEQYF. The CDR3 region has the DNA TGTGCCAGCAGTGGGACAGGGGGCGAGCAGTACTTC.

The V and J genes are TRBV5-1 and TRBJ2-7, with 7 bases matching TRBD2. This CDR3 is 15 amino acids long. V dropped 3 bases and J dropped 2; count of bases not matched to a gene: 8. Germline-derived CDR1 and CDR2 are SGHRS and YFSETQ. The CDR3 sequence: CASSWAGERTYEQYF. CDR3 in DNA: TGCGCCAGCAGCTGGGCGGGGGAACGAACCTACGAGCAGTACTTC.

CDR3: CASSYSARAGYEQYF. Written as DNA, the CDR3 is TGTGCCAGCAGTTACTCAGCCAGGGCGGGGTACGAGCAGTACTTC. The chain joins TRBV6-5 to TRBJ2-5, with D perhaps TRBD2 (6 bases). The J call is uncertain, as TRBJ2-7 better fits the DNA end. The CDR3 contains 15 residues. CDR1 is MNHEY and CDR2 is SVGAGI in the germline V gene.

V and J are TRBV5-1 and TRBJ2-1; TRBD2 is a possible D gene (6 bases). This CDR3 comprises 13 residues. Trimming cost V 2 bases and J 8 bases, with 11 bases left between them. Per germline, CDR1 SGHRS and CDR2 YFSETQ. Written as DNA, the CDR3 is TGCGCCAGCAGCTTCGGGGCGGGACATGAGCAGTTCTTC. Its protein is CASSFGAGHEQFF.

The chain combines TRBV19 with TRBJ2-3; 12 nucleotides line up with TRBD2. V lost 6 bases and J lost 7; bases outside the gene matches: 5. Germline lookup yields CDR1 LNHDA and CDR2 SQIVND (reference sequence). The CDR3 extends over 14 amino acids. The CDR3 loop is CASRRLAGDHTQYF. CDR3 DNA: TGTGCCAGTAGGCGACTAGCGGGGGACCATACGCAGTATTTT.

This chain links TRBV6-5 with TRBJ2-1; 11 bases agree with TRBD2. The CDR3 totals 14 residues. V gave up 10 bases and J gave up 6 bases; unmatched junction bases: 8. Germline V gene data show CDR1 as MNHEY and CDR2 as SVGAGI. The CDR3 nucleotides are TGTGCCACCAGCCTAGCGGGGGGACCCAATGAGCAGTTCTTC. Translated, it gives CATSLAGGPNEQFF.

This chain uses TRBV19 with TRBJ1-5; TRBD1 agrees at 7 bases. Germline-derived CDR1 and CDR2 are LNHDA and SQIVND (reference sequence). CDR3 size: 15 residues. V lost 6 bases, J lost 3 bases, and 8 bases stayed unmatched. The CDR3 DNA is TGTGCCAGTAGCCATACAGGGGTGGACAATCAGCCCCAGCATTTT. Its protein is CASSHTGVDNQPQHF.

V usage is TRBV28 and J usage is TRBJ2-7; 16 bases fit TRBD2. The length of the CDR3 is 16 residues. V lost 5 bases, J lost 5 bases, and 6 bases stayed unmatched. CDR1 is MDHEN, CDR2 SYDVKM, per germline. CDR3 DNA: TGTGCCAGCAGTAAGGGACTAGCGGGGGGGCCCGACGAGCAGTACTTC. It codes for CASSKGLAGGPDEQYF.

This rearrangement joins TRBV5-1 to TRBJ2-5; 8 bases map to TRBD2. The CDR3 is made up of 14 amino acids. The trim removed 1 base at V and 2 bases at J, leaving 1 base unmatched. Germline V CDR1 and CDR2: SGHRS, YFSETQ. CDR3 amino acids: CASSLSGGQETQYF. In DNA, the CDR3 is TGCGCCAGCAGCTTGTCGGGGGGGCAAGAGACCCAGTACTTC.

The V and J genes are TRBV28 and TRBJ1-6; D may be TRBD1 (6 bases). Germline V lookup: CDR1 MDHEN, CDR2 SYDVKM. V was pared by 3 bases and J by 8 bases, with 11 bases between. CDR3 length: 14 amino acids. In nucleotides, the CDR3 is TGTGCCAGCAGTTTGGGGGCAGGGCATTCACCCCTCCACTTT. It yields the protein CASSLGAGHSPLHF.

The chain carries TRBV13 and TRBJ1-1; tentative D call: TRBD1 (6 bases). CDR1 is PRHDT and CDR2 is FYEKMQ in the germline V gene (reference sequence). Trimming shortened V by 11 bases and J by 5 bases, and 18 bases separated the two germline ends. The CDR3 spans 13 residues. This CDR3 reads CAGPQGPTTEAFF. The CDR3 coding sequence is TGTGCCGGACCACAGGGACCGACGACTGAAGCTTTCTTT.

The genes are TRBV28 and TRBJ1-2; D is undetermined. CDR3 length: 17 residues. CDR1 is MDHEN, CDR2 SYDVKM, per germline. Trimming stripped 6 bases from V and 4 bases from J, with 24 bases between. Here the CDR3 reads CASSVPGVGLQLYGYTF. CDR3 coding DNA: TGTGCCAGCAGCGTCCCCGGGGTGGGCCTCCAACTCTATGGCTACACCTTC.

The chain carries TRBV28 and TRBJ1-2; 7 bases line up with TRBD1. This CDR3 comprises 15 residues. Germline V gene data show CDR1 as MDHEN and CDR2 as SYDVKM. The J segment lost 8 bases and the V segment lost 6 bases, leaving 15 bases of the junction unmatched. The CDR3 here is CASSTTGDRLAGYTF. CDR3 in DNA: TGTGCCAGCAGCACAACAGGGGATCGGTTGGCGGGCTACACCTTC.

J is TRBJ2-1 and V is TRBV5-1; D not certain. The germline CDR1 and CDR2 sequences are SGHRS and YFSETQ. This CDR3 region has 15 residues. Trimming pared 1 base from V and 6 bases from J, leaving 14 bases between. CDR3 DNA sequence: TGCGCCAGCAGCTTGCCCTTAGATCAGGCCAATGAGCAGTTCTTC. The encoded protein is CASSLPLDQANEQFF.